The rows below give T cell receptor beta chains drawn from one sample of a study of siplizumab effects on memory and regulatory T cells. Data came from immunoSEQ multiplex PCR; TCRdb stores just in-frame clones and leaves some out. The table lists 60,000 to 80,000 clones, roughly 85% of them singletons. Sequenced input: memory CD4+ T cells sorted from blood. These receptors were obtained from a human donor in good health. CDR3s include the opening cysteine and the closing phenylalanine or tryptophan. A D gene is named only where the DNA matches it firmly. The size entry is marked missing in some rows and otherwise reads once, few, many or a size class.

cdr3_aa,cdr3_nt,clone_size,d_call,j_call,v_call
CAISAGAMGTEAFF,TGTGCCATCAGTGCGGGGGCAATGGGGACTGAAGCTTTCTTT,-,-,TRBJ1-1,TRBV10-3
CASSRRNSSYNSPLHF,TGTGCCAGCAGCAGACGGAACAGCTCCTATAATTCACCCCTCCACTTT,once,-,TRBJ1-6,TRBV21-1
CAISSTSGDHNEQFF,TGTGCCATCAGTAGTACTAGCGGGGACCACAATGAGCAGTTCTTC,-,TRBD2,TRBJ2-1,TRBV10-3
CASKASGTDTQYF,TGCGCCAGCAAGGCTAGCGGCACAGATACGCAGTATTTT,-,-,TRBJ2-3,TRBV10-1
CASSFLGGKNIQYF,TGTGCCAGCAGCTTTCTTGGGGGAAAAAACATTCAGTACTTC,-,-,TRBJ2-4,TRBV7-9
CAISEGGEQYF,TGTGCCATCAGTGAAGGGGGCGAGCAGTACTTC,-,-,TRBJ2-7,TRBV10-3
CASRGRYYGYTF,TGTGCCAGCAGGGGCAGGTACTATGGCTACACCTTC,once,-,TRBJ1-2,TRBV6-5
CASSLWQGTGELFF,TGTGCCAGCAGCTTGTGGCAGGGCACCGGGGAGCTGTTTTTT,few,-,TRBJ2-2,TRBV5-5
CASSERGELKNEQFF,TGTGCCAGCAGTGAACGGGGGGAACTCAAGAATGAGCAGTTCTTC,-,TRBD2,TRBJ2-1,TRBV6-1
CASSSGAHGNEKLFF,TGCGCCAGCAGCTCCGGGGCACACGGTAATGAAAAACTGTTTTTT,-,-,TRBJ1-4,TRBV5-1
CASSATSGRDTQYF,TGCGCCAGCAGTGCAACTAGCGGGAGAGATACGCAGTATTTT,-,TRBD2,TRBJ2-3,TRBV10-2
CASSPQAGGVTRQPQHF,TGCGCCAGCAGCCCCCAGGCGGGGGGCGTCACAAGACAGCCCCAGCATTTT,medium-sized,-,TRBJ1-5,TRBV5-1
CASSPGTSGTQEQFF,TGCGCCAGCAGCCCGGGGACTAGCGGGACTCAGGAGCAGTTCTTC,-,TRBD2,TRBJ2-1,TRBV5-1
CASSEVAQAYEQYF,TGTGCCAGCAGTGAAGTCGCACAGGCCTACGAGCAGTACTTC,-,-,TRBJ2-7,TRBV6-1
CASSGVGSGTGELFF,TGCGCCAGCAGCGGTGTAGGGTCGGGCACCGGGGAGCTGTTTTTT,-,-,TRBJ2-2,TRBV5-1
CASSLRQDSNYGYTF,TGTGCCAGCAGCTTACGCCAGGACAGTAACTATGGCTACACCTTC,-,-,TRBJ1-2,TRBV4-2
CASSQAGGSNTGELFF,TGTGCCAGCAGCCAAGCGGGGGGGTCGAACACCGGGGAGCTGTTTTTT,-,TRBD2,TRBJ2-2,TRBV4-2
CASNRYGTGGHTGELFF,TGTGCCAGCAATCGTTACGGGACAGGGGGACACACCGGGGAGCTGTTTTTT,-,TRBD1,TRBJ2-2,TRBV2
CASSPRLGGEQYF,TGTGCCAGCAGCCCCCGACTGGGCGGCGAGCAGTACTTC,-,-,TRBJ2-7,TRBV14
CASSRSLPAGGYNEQFF,TGTGCCAGCTCCCGTTCTCTCCCCGCAGGGGGGTATAATGAGCAGTTCTTC,-,-,TRBJ2-1,TRBV18
CASSLKGGKNEQFF,TGTGCCAGCAGCTTAAAAGGGGGCAAAAATGAGCAGTTCTTC,-,TRBD1,TRBJ2-1,TRBV7-3
CASSEAAGSVEQYF,TGTGCCAGCAGCGAGGCGGCAGGGTCGGTCGAGCAGTACTTC,-,-,TRBJ2-7,TRBV6-5
CAGAAQGVRGYTF,TGTGCCGGGGCTGCGCAGGGAGTTCGCGGCTACACCTTC,-,-,TRBJ1-2,TRBV6-1
CTSSQGATEAASGRFSHNEQFF,TGCACCAGCAGCCAAGGAGCAACCGAGGCTGCTAGCGGGAGGTTCTCCCACAATGAGCAGTTCTTC,-,-,TRBJ2-1,TRBV1
CASTGALGSVNEQFF,TGCGCCAGCACCGGGGCCCTAGGGTCGGTTAATGAGCAGTTCTTC,-,-,TRBJ2-1,TRBV5-1
CASNLAGGNEQFF,TGTGCCAGCAACCTAGCGGGGGGCAATGAGCAGTTCTTC,-,TRBD2,TRBJ2-1,TRBV6-6
CASSLVGGTNTEAFF,TGCGCCAGCAGCTTGGTCGGGGGCACGAACACTGAAGCTTTCTTT,-,-,TRBJ1-1,TRBV5-1